These 25 T cell receptor beta chains were all obtained from the same sample, sequenced in a study of T cells in Graves' hyperthyroidism and ophthalmopathy. Researchers took RNA transcripts and amplified the TCR beta CDR3 regions from them. First-round RT-PCR of the TCR CDR3 relied on the HTBI primer set. TCRdb passed the multiplex PCR reads through MiXCR, listing each CDR3 protein once. Of about 520,000 distinct CDR3 sequences in the sample, approximately 24% were seen once. Material: blood. These receptors were obtained from a woman in her 30s with Graves' ophthalmopathy.

This clonotype was observed a few times. This chain uses TRBV10-1 with TRBJ2-1, with D possibly matching TRBD2 (6 bases). The germline V gene encodes CDR1 WNHNN and CDR2 SYGVQD (reference sequence). The V gene lost 4 bases and the J gene lost 4 bases, with 11 bases spanning the gap. The CDR3 extends over 14 amino acids. Here the CDR3 DNA reads TGCGCCAGCAGTGGAGGGGAGGAATACAATGAGCAGTTCTTC. This encodes CASSGGEEYNEQFF.

In this sample, this clonotype turned up a few times. The rearrangement joins TRBV2 to TRBJ2-5, with D perhaps being TRBD1 or TRBD2 (5 bases each). Trimming took off 11 bases at V and 5 bases at J, with 15 bases between the two ends. This CDR3 has 12 residues. CDR1 is SNHLY and CDR2 is FYNNEI in the germline V gene. CDR3 coding DNA: TGTGCCCGCGAGGGGTCGAGGGAGACCCAGTACTTC. Protein sequence: CAREGSRETQYF.

A few counts support this clonotype. V and J are TRBV6-1 and TRBJ2-2; D is ambiguous. Germline CDR1 is MNHNS and CDR2 is SASEGT. The CDR3 sequence is 15 residues long. V was pared by 8 bases and J by 2 bases, with 15 bases between. The CDR3 DNA is TGTGCCAGCCTCCTGTGGGCGGAAAACACCGGGGAGCTGTTTTTT. It is translated as CASLLWAENTGELFF.

This clonotype has a handful of counts. This sequence joins TRBV30 and TRBJ1-5; 7 positions match TRBD1. Germline CDR1 is GTSNPN and CDR2 is SVGIG (reference sequence). This CDR3 spans 11 amino acids. Trimming removed 1 base from V and 9 bases from J; junction bases left unmatched: 0. CDR3 coding DNA: TGTGCCTGGAGTGGGACAGGGCCCCAGCATTTT. Translation: CAWSGTGPQHF.

This clonotype was seen ten or more times. The V and J genes are TRBV10-3 and TRBJ2-5; 8 nucleotides line up with TRBD2. With V trimmed by 0 bases and J by 2 bases, 5 bases remained unmatched. CDR1 and CDR2 from the germline V gene are ENHRY and SYGVKD. The CDR3 sequence is 16 residues long. The CDR3 coding sequence is TGTGCCATCAGTGAGTCGGTTCGGGGGGGACAAGAGACCCAGTACTTC. It encodes CAISESVRGGQETQYF.

In this sample, this clonotype turned up a few times. The chain is built from TRBV30 and TRBJ2-7; D unresolved. The length of the CDR3 is 14 residues. Trimming left V 4 bases short and J 1 base short, with 14 bases between. CDR1 is GTSNPN, CDR2 SVGIG, per germline (reference sequence). CDR3 residues: CAWTPGRQSYEQYF. DNA of the CDR3: TGTGCCTGGACGCCCGGTAGGCAGTCCTACGAGCAGTACTTC.

There are a few counts of this clonotype. The rearrangement uses TRBV19 and TRBJ1-4, with unresolved D. Trimming cost V 5 bases and J 0 bases, with 19 bases left between them. The CDR3 spans 18 residues. Germline assignment: CDR1 LNHDA and CDR2 SQIVND (reference sequence). This chain's CDR3 is CASSPESAPRATNEKLFF. The CDR3 nucleotides are TGTGCCAGTAGTCCTGAATCGGCCCCCCGCGCAACTAATGAAAAACTGTTTTTT.

In this sample, this clonotype turned up a few times. V and J are TRBV30 and TRBJ1-2, with 8 bases matching TRBD1. The V segment lost 4 bases and the J segment 5 bases; nucleotides outside the gene matches: 9. The CDR3 runs to 14 residues. Looked up from germline, CDR1 is GTSNPN and CDR2 is SVGIG (reference sequence). The CDR3 loop reads CAWITAGTGYGYTF. The CDR3 DNA reads TGTGCCTGGATTACAGCCGGGACAGGTTATGGCTACACCTTC.

This clonotype was seen repeatedly, ten times or more. The V gene is TRBV6-1, the J gene TRBJ1-5; no reliable D call. Per the germline V gene, CDR1 is MNHNS and CDR2 is SASEGT. V lost 6 bases and J lost 6, with 21 bases in between. This CDR3 spans 16 amino acids. The chain's CDR3 is CASSMGGINTGQPQHF. The CDR3 coding sequence is TGTGCCAGCAGCATGGGAGGTATAAACACGGGTCAGCCCCAGCATTTT.

V and J are TRBV27 and TRBJ2-5; TRBD2 aligns across 12 bases. In germline, CDR1 is MNHEY, CDR2 SMNVEV (reference sequence). V was clipped by 5 bases and J by 6 bases; unmatched bases: 7. CDR3 length: 15 residues. The CDR3 sequence: CASSQSSGGVKTQYF. The CDR3 region has the DNA TGTGCCAGCAGTCAGTCTAGCGGGGGGGTAAAGACCCAGTACTTC.

V gene TRBV6-1 combines with J gene TRBJ1-1, with a tentative D call TRBD1 (6 bases). This CDR3 region has 15 residues. Germline V gives CDR1 MNHNS, CDR2 SASEGT. Trimming took off 3 bases at V and 1 base at J, with 12 bases between the two ends. The DNA for the CDR3 is TGTGCCAGCAGTGAGCGGACAGAGGGGAACACTGAAGCTTTCTTT. Protein: CASSERTEGNTEAFF.

As to this clonotype: As the CDR3 is not closed by the conserved phenylalanine or tryptophan, this likely results from a read error. CDR3 in amino acids: CASRRTSGLAAGELFY. The CDR3 DNA sequence: TGTGCCAGCCGGAGAACCTCGGGACTAGCTGCCGGGGAGCTGTTTTAT. The rearrangement uses TRBV2 and TRBJ2-2, with 9 nucleotides matching TRBD2. CDR1 and CDR2 from the germline V gene are SNHLY and FYNNEI. Unmatched junction bases numbered 13, after V lost 8 bases and J lost 6 bases. This CDR3 contains 16 residues.

The rearrangement links TRBV19 to TRBJ1-5; D is uncertain. CDR1 and CDR2 (germline): LNHDA, SQIVND (reference sequence). The CDR3 consists of 17 residues. V was clipped by 3 bases and J by 0 bases, with 15 bases between them. CDR3 amino acids: CASSISESDYSNQPQHF. CDR3 nucleotides: TGTGCCAGTAGTATTTCCGAGTCGGATTATAGCAATCAGCCCCAGCATTTT.

This clonotype was found once. This rearrangement joins TRBV6-2 or TRBV6-3 to TRBJ2-2; 8 nucleotides align to TRBD2. CDR3 length: 19 residues. Germline loops: CDR1 MNHEY, CDR2 SVGEGT. V trimming: 2 bases; J trimming: 2 bases; junction bases outside the gene matches: 13. CDR3 in amino acids: CASSYTVWRRGENTGELFF. In nucleotides, the CDR3 is TGTGCCAGCAGTTACACCGTATGGAGGCGGGGGGAAAACACCGGGGAGCTGTTTTTT.

Points on this clonotype: Germline and junction disagree at one end, which may indicate a read error. The V call is TRBV12-3 or TRBV12-4, the J call TRBJ1-2; no firm D call. This CDR3 has 14 amino acids. The CDR3 sequence is CAISYGPVGDGYTF. The CDR3 DNA sequence: TGTGCCATCAGTTACGGACCCGTCGGGGATGGCTACACCTTC.

There are many counts of this clonotype. This chain connects TRBV20-1 to TRBJ1-3; 7 bases map to TRBD1. Germline lookup yields CDR1 DFQATT and CDR2 SNEGSKA (reference sequence). Trimming cost V 6 bases and J 0 bases; bases outside gene matches: 8. The CDR3 is made up of 15 amino acids. DNA of the CDR3: TGCAGTGCGCTCTTGGGACAGATCTCTGGAAACACCATATATTTT. This gives the protein CSALLGQISGNTIYF.

V is TRBV12-3 or TRBV12-4 and J is TRBJ1-1, with D perhaps matching TRBD1 (6 bases). With 3 bases removed from V and 5 bases from J, the gap between germline ends came to 19 bases. The CDR3 has 16 amino acids. The CDR3 coding sequence is TGTGCCAGCAGTTTTCTACGGGGGGCGAGGGTTACTGAAGCTTTCTTT. This sequence encodes CASSFLRGARVTEAFF.

There are many counts of this clonotype. The V call is TRBV20-1, the J call TRBJ2-2; 8 positions match TRBD2. J was trimmed by 6 bases and V by 1 base; bases with no gene match: 4. CDR3 length: 14 residues. Germline values: CDR1 DFQATT, CDR2 SNEGSKA (reference sequence). The CDR3 sequence is CSARGTSLAGELFF. The CDR3 bases are TGCAGTGCTAGAGGGACTAGCCTGGCCGGGGAGCTGTTTTTT.

This clonotype showed up many times. This chain connects TRBV6-5 to TRBJ1-5; 8 positions agree with TRBD1. CDR1 MNHEY and CDR2 SVGAGI come from the germline V gene. The ends lost 0 bases at V and 7 bases at J; junction bases unmatched: 11. The CDR3 totals 17 residues. This CDR3 reads CASSYSAGGVYWQPQHF. The DNA of the CDR3 is TGTGCCAGCAGTTACTCGGCAGGGGGCGTTTATTGGCAGCCCCAGCATTTT.

The genes are TRBV6-5 and TRBJ1-2; 8 bases line up with TRBD1. V gave up 8 bases and J gave up 8 bases; unmatched junction bases: 16. Germline assignment: CDR1 MNHEY and CDR2 SVGAGI. The CDR3 has 15 amino acids. CDR3: CASFLDRGGRGGYTF. Here the CDR3 DNA reads TGTGCCAGCTTCCTCGACAGGGGAGGGCGGGGAGGCTACACCTTC.

In its sample, this clonotype was seen once. The chain couples TRBV28 to TRBJ2-7; the D is unclear. Trimming cost V 3 bases and J 7 bases, with 13 bases left between them. In germline, CDR1 is MDHEN, CDR2 SYDVKM. The CDR3 extends over 13 amino acids. DNA of the CDR3: TGTGCCAGCAGTTTTAGCACAGTGGGGGAGCAGTACTTC. Translating it yields CASSFSTVGEQYF.

About this clonotype: An end of the junction differs from the germline gene, which may be a read error. V is TRBV19 and J is TRBJ1-5, with 8 bases identical to TRBD1. This CDR3 region has 15 residues. Germline V gene lookup returns CDR1 LNHDA and CDR2 SQIVND (reference sequence). This CDR3 is CASSSPPGGNQPKHF. The DNA for the CDR3 is TGTGCCAGTAGTTCCCCCCCAGGGGGCAATCAGCCCAAGCATTTT.

A word on this clonotype: This may stem from a read error, because a much larger clone lies one nucleotide away. V and J are TRBV29-1 and TRBJ1-1; D uncertain. CDR1 is SQVTM, CDR2 ANQGSEA, per germline. This CDR3 has 13 residues. CDR3 region: CSVEDSVNTEACF. The CDR3 DNA is TGCAGCGTTGAAGATTCGGTGAACACTGAAGCTTGCTTT.

Only a few counts were recorded for this clonotype. The rearrangement links TRBV4-2 to TRBJ1-1; D uncertain. Trimming removed 4 bases from V and 0 bases from J, with 12 bases in between. Germline CDR1 reads LGHNA; CDR2 reads YNFKEQ. This CDR3 is 15 amino acids long. CDR3 amino acids: CASSLSANMNTEAFF. The CDR3 DNA is TGTGCCAGCAGCCTAAGCGCGAACATGAACACTGAAGCTTTCTTT.

This clonotype was observed at least ten times. The chain joins TRBV27 to TRBJ1-6, with a weak D call TRBD1 (5 bases). There are 17 residues in the CDR3. Germline CDR1 and CDR2: MNHEY and SMNVEV (reference sequence). The V gene lost 1 base and the J gene lost 5 bases, with 15 bases spanning the gap. The CDR3 loop is CASSLFLREGHNSPLHF. The CDR3, as DNA: TGTGCCAGCAGTTTATTCCTCAGGGAGGGTCATAATTCACCCCTCCACTTT.